A selection of T cell receptor beta chains follows, all from one sample in a study of regulatory T cells in long-lasting Graves disease. TCRdb fed the multiplex PCR reads into MiXCR, producing one record per CDR3 protein. In the table there are hundreds of thousands of distinct CDR3 sequences, approximately 15% of which are singletons. These same data were also listed under a study on T cells in Graves' hyperthyroidism and ophthalmopathy.

The sample was peripheral blood mononuclear cells (PBMCs), taken at new diagnosis, from a patient treated with antithyroid drugs. These receptors were obtained from a woman aged 25 to 39 with Graves disease. The conserved cysteine and the conserved F or W are not part of the CDR3 here.

J,V,CDR3
TRBJ2-3,TRBV2,ASRRTSGRADTQY
TRBJ1-4,TRBV2,ASSGNEKLF
TRBJ2-1,TRBV9,ASSGAHNEQF
TRBJ1-3,TRBV2,ASSGFSENTIY
TRBJ2-1,TRBV5-6,ASSLDGTSGPNEQF
TRBJ2-7,TRBV28,ASSPLDFDGLEQY
TRBJ2-1,TRBV6-1,ASRQGSDSYNEQF
TRBJ2-4,TRBV10-3,AIRGDKENIQY
TRBJ2-1,TRBV5-1,ASSMGLAGGFGYEQF
TRBJ1-1,TRBV29-1,SVEGQQVLNTEAF
TRBJ2-1,TRBV7-8,ASSSIAGTYNEQF
TRBJ2-3,TRBV5-1,ASSLAAVTDTQY
TRBJ1-5,TRBV5-1,ASSKTGDGGQPQH
TRBJ1-5,TRBV19,ASSTISGTLYQPQH
TRBJ2-7,TRBV5-8,ASRRKGASYEQY
TRBJ2-3,TRBV12-5,ASGGSGKALDTQY
TRBJ2-5,TRBV7-2,ASSLLSGSPRETQY
TRBJ2-2,TRBV3-1,ASSQGLADISGELF
TRBJ1-2,TRBV20-1,SATDRGEDGYT
TRBJ1-1,TRBV7-2,ASSYAANTEAF
TRBJ2-3,TRBV9,ASSVGLADTQY
TRBJ2-1,TRBV19,ASRPRTSATYNEQF
TRBJ1-4,TRBV5-8,ASSLDLGTGGEKLF
TRBJ1-5,TRBV6-1,ASRLQGNQPQH
TRBJ1-2,TRBV3-1,ASSQANAGVPYT
TRBJ1-2,TRBV28,ASSLHEDYGYT
TRBJ1-5,TRBV11-3,ASSLGTGETYSNQPQH
TRBJ1-2,TRBV15,ATSARQGYGYT
TRBJ2-5,TRBV19,ASSPGTGSGGTQY
TRBJ1-1,TRBV11-3,ASSFGEGTEAF
TRBJ2-5,TRBV28,ASRLEGAGQETQY
TRBJ2-5,TRBV20-1,SARMPGQGETQY
TRBJ1-1,TRBV6-2/TRBV6-3,ASRELLARFMNTEAF
TRBJ2-7,TRBV20-1,SAEIQWDSYEQY
TRBJ2-7,TRBV18,ASSLGQGVSLSYEQY
TRBJ2-3,TRBV5-6,ASSTTLAGVGYTQY
TRBJ2-7,TRBV10-3,AISEGWQVSYEQY
TRBJ2-2,TRBV28,ASSFLDRSTGELF
TRBJ1-6,TRBV6-1,ASSEAQPGRWNNSPLH